These 17 T cell receptor beta chains came from one sample sequenced in a study of CXCR3-negative and CXCR3-positive naive CD8 T cells. UMI-labeled 5' RACE TRB cDNA libraries were prepared from the cells. TCRdb re-analyzed the 5' RACE reads; it lists each CDR3 protein once, without DNA. This repertoire includes about 6,700 distinct CDR3 sequences. The sample consisted of naive CXCR3- CD8+ T cells from blood. Subset meaning: CD45RO-CCR7+CD27+CD95- naive CD8+ T cells lacking CXCR3 (TNR3-). These receptors were obtained from a human donor in good health. Some clones in this sample may be carry-over from other donors' samples.

This chain uses TRBV2 with TRBJ1-4; lacking DNA, the TRBD1 call made by TCRdb goes unchecked. Germline lookup yields CDR1 SNHLY and CDR2 FYNNEI. This CDR3 contains 17 residues. The CDR3 here is CASSSEPDRATNEKLFF.

The chain carries TRBV25-1 and TRBJ2-3; no DNA is available, so the TRBD1 call from TCRdb remains unchecked. CDR1 is MGHDK and CDR2 is SYGVNS in the germline V gene. This CDR3 contains 16 residues. The CDR3 reads CASSLPQGGSTDTQYF.

This sequence joins TRBV20-1 and TRBJ2-7. The length of the CDR3 is 13 residues. Germline CDR1 and CDR2: DFQATT and SNEGSKA (reference sequence). CDR3 sequence: CSARVKGTYEQYF.

The V and J genes are TRBV11-3 and TRBJ1-4; the TCRdb call, TRBD1, lacks DNA for checking. The CDR3 runs to 16 residues. Germline CDR1 SGHNT, CDR2 YENEEA. The CDR3 reads CARGTGDFDMNEKLFF.

The chain carries TRBV5-1 and TRBJ2-7; TCRdb reports TRBD1, a call that lacks DNA to check it against. This CDR3 has 14 residues. Germline V lookup: CDR1 SGHRS, CDR2 YFSETQ. CDR3 residues: CASSGHGNPYEQYF.

The chain has TRBV28 and TRBJ1-1; the D gene TCRdb calls, TRBD1, cannot be checked with no DNA. The CDR3 has 11 amino acids. Germline V CDR1 and CDR2: MDHEN, SYDVKM. The CDR3 sequence is CASNDRVQAFF.

The V and J genes are TRBV7-3 and TRBJ1-2; TCRdb lists TRBD1, though no DNA is available to test this call. This CDR3 region has 13 residues. Germline V gives CDR1 SGHTA, CDR2 FQGTGA. CDR3 residues: CASSLGTGYGYTF.

This clonotype is medium-sized by frequency. This sequence joins TRBV15 and TRBJ1-2. Germline-derived CDR1 and CDR2 are LNHNV and YYDKDF (reference sequence). This CDR3 region has 16 residues. The CDR3: CATSSHPEQYPYGYTF.

V is TRBV10-3 and J is TRBJ2-2; no DNA is available, so the TRBD1 call from TCRdb remains unchecked. CDR3 length equals 17 residues. Germline assignment: CDR1 ENHRY and CDR2 SYGVKD. This CDR3 reads CAISELGSRTNTGELFF.

Frequency places this clonotype as medium-sized. The gene calls are TRBV29-1 and TRBJ2-7; TCRdb calls TRBD1, which cannot be checked without DNA. The CDR3 sequence is 12 residues long. From germline, CDR1 is SQVTM and CDR2 ANQGSEA. CDR3 region: CSVEGQFYEQYF.

The chain employs TRBV11-3 and TRBJ1-6. Germline CDR1 reads SGHNT; CDR2 reads YENEEA. The CDR3 is 13 amino acids. CDR3 residues: CASSLVGNSPLHF.

The V gene is TRBV7-9, the J gene TRBJ2-2. This CDR3 has 13 residues. CDR1 is SEHNR and CDR2 is FQNEAQ in the germline V gene (reference sequence). The CDR3 loop is CASRAANTGELFF.

Considering frequency, this clonotype is medium-sized. The rearrangement joins TRBV19 to TRBJ1-1; TCRdb's D call, TRBD1, is unchecked because there is no DNA. CDR1 is LNHDA and CDR2 is SQIVND in the germline V gene (reference sequence). This CDR3 is 21 amino acids long. This CDR3 reads CASTPYRTGRSHISPGTEAFF.

The chain couples TRBV29-1 to TRBJ1-2. Per germline, CDR1 SQVTM and CDR2 ANQGSEA. CDR3 size: 11 residues. CDR3: CSVEDRGGYTF.

This chain links TRBV9 with TRBJ1-2; checking the TCRdb D call of TRBD1 is not possible without DNA. Looked up from germline, CDR1 is SGDLS and CDR2 is YYNGEE. The CDR3 contains 13 residues. CDR3: CASSVGDSYGYTF. Full variable domain (missing parts from reference TRBV9 and TRBJ1-2): DSGVTQTPKHLITATGQRVTLRCSPRSGDLSVYWYQQSLDQGLQFLIQYYNGEERAKGNILERFSAQQFPDLHSELNLSSLELGDSALYFCASSVGDSYGYTFGSGTRLTVV.

The chain employs TRBV3-1 and TRBJ2-1; TCRdb indicates TRBD2, and absent DNA this call remains unverified. The CDR3 covers 15 residues. Germline V gene lookup returns CDR1 LGHDT and CDR2 YNNKEL (reference sequence). The CDR3: CASSRPGTYYNEQFF.

This clonotype is called medium-sized based on its frequency. The rearrangement uses TRBV27 and TRBJ2-3. Germline V gene data show CDR1 as MNHEY and CDR2 as SMNVEV (reference sequence). This CDR3 spans 13 amino acids. CDR3: CASSFGSADTQYF.